A selection of T cell receptor beta chains follows, all from one sample in a study of blood T cell repertoires in COVID-19. Produced via immunoSEQ multiplex PCR; TCRdb's table is partial and in-frame only. The table lists approximately 260,000 clones, roughly 85% of them singletons, with 4.6% in the top ten. The source material was peripheral blood. These receptors originate from a man aged 60-69 years who had recovered from COVID-19. Both conserved end residues are part of each CDR3. The D gene is left open where the match is weak. Size tells how often a clone was seen (once, few, many) or the class of an expanded clone, and some rows leave it out.

once	TRBV7-2	TRBJ2-2	TRBD2	CASSNTGTRATGELFF	TGTGCCAGCAGCAATACCGGGACTAGGGCCACCGGGGAGCTGTTTTTT
.	TRBV11-2	TRBJ2-1	.	CASSPVMGGYNEQFF	TGTGCCAGCAGTCCGGTCATGGGAGGATACAATGAGCAGTTCTTC
.	TRBV3-1/TRBV3-2	TRBJ2-1	TRBD2	CASSLGLAGGPGSYNEQFF	TGTGCCAGCAGCCTCGGACTAGCGGGAGGGCCTGGCTCCTACAATGAGCAGTTCTTC
few	TRBV4-1	TRBJ1-2	.	CASSQPGNYGYTF	TGCGCCAGCAGCCAACCAGGGAACTATGGCTACACCTTC
.	TRBV6-5	TRBJ1-2	TRBD1	CASTTAGGNYGYTF	TGTGCCAGCACCACCGCAGGGGGGAACTATGGCTACACCTTC
.	TRBV5-4	TRBJ1-2	.	CASSLGTETYGYTF	TGTGCCAGCAGCTTGGGGACAGAGACCTATGGCTACACCTTC
.	TRBV12-3/TRBV12-4	TRBJ1-5	.	CASRLGSQPQHF	TGTGCCAGCAGGTTAGGGAGTCAGCCCCAGCATTTT
.	TRBV5-5	TRBJ2-5	TRBD1	CASSVQLTGVETQYF	TGTGCCAGCAGCGTACAATTGACAGGGGTTGAGACCCAGTACTTC
.	TRBV5-4	TRBJ2-1	TRBD2	CASSLELAVNEQFF	TGTGCCAGCAGCTTGGAGCTAGCGGTCAATGAGCAGTTCTTC
.	TRBV6-5	TRBJ1-2	TRBD1	CASSPGTGTNYGYTF	TGTGCCAGCAGCCCGGGGACAGGGACCAACTATGGCTACACCTTC
.	TRBV4-1	TRBJ1-2	TRBD1	CASSQVGTGGGYTF	TGCGCCAGCAGCCAAGTAGGGACAGGTGGCGGCTACACCTTC
.	TRBV6-6	TRBJ2-7	.	CASSPDSPYEQYF	TGTGCCAGCAGCCCGGACTCTCCCTACGAGCAGTACTTC
.	TRBV19	TRBJ2-1	TRBD2	CASSILAGGEGEQFF	TGTGCCAGTAGTATCCTAGCGGGAGGTGAGGGTGAGCAGTTCTTC
.	TRBV6-5	TRBJ1-5	.	CASRSRNQPQHF	TGTGCCAGCAGGTCCCGGAATCAGCCCCAGCATTTT
.	TRBV2	TRBJ2-5	.	CASSVRVSRETQYF	TGTGCCAGCAGTGTGAGGGTCAGCCGAGAGACCCAGTACTTC
once	TRBV30	TRBJ2-3	TRBD2	CAWRARPSGNIDTQYF	TGTGCCTGGAGAGCCCGTCCTAGCGGGAATATAGATACGCAGTATTTT
.	TRBV28	TRBJ2-7	.	CASSLRQVWSYEQYF	TGTGCCAGCAGTTTACGACAGGTTTGGTCCTACGAGCAGTACTTC
few	TRBV7-2	TRBJ2-2	.	CASSLGRRQVTGELFF	TGTGCCAGCAGCTTAGGTCGACGGCAGGTAACCGGGGAGCTGTTTTTT
.	TRBV10-2	TRBJ1-5	TRBD1	CASSLDRVGNQPQHF	TGCGCCAGCAGCTTAGACAGGGTAGGCAATCAGCCCCAGCATTTT
few	TRBV3-1/TRBV3-2	TRBJ2-2	.	CASSLRGQSRVGELFF	TGTGCCAGCAGCCTCAGAGGACAGTCACGAGTCGGGGAGCTGTTTTTT
.	TRBV3-1/TRBV3-2	TRBJ1-6	.	CASSRRRNNSPLHF	TGTGCCAGCAGTCGACGGAGAAACAATTCACCCCTCCACTTT
.	TRBV27	TRBJ2-7	TRBD1	CASSLVQGQGYEQYF	TGTGCCAGCAGTTTAGTCCAGGGACAGGGCTACGAGCAGTACTTC
.	TRBV11-2	TRBJ2-4	TRBD2	CASSPTTGTRLAKNIQYF	TGTGCCAGCAGCCCAACCACCGGGACTAGGCTAGCCAAAAACATTCAGTACTTC
once	TRBV29-1	TRBJ2-3	.	CSVGQLARDTQYF	TGCAGCGTCGGACAGTTGGCAAGAGATACGCAGTATTTT
.	TRBV3-1/TRBV3-2	TRBJ1-2	TRBD1	CASSQNPGHQGGDGYTF	TGTGCCAGCAGCCAGAACCCGGGACACCAAGGGGGCGATGGCTACACCTTC
.	TRBV19	TRBJ2-5	TRBD1	CASSMRQGAHRETQYF	TGTGCCAGTAGTATGAGACAGGGGGCTCATCGGGAGACCCAGTACTTC
many	TRBV4-1	TRBJ2-5	TRBD2	CASSQGLAGGLGTQYF	TGCGCCAGCAGCCAAGGACTAGCGGGGGGGCTGGGGACCCAGTACTTC
.	TRBV6-5	TRBJ2-3	.	CASTRDLAADTQYF	TGTGCCAGCACCCGGGATCTGGCGGCGGATACGCAGTATTTT
.	TRBV5-1	TRBJ2-2	.	CASSLSTGNTGELFF	TGCGCCAGCAGCTTGTCCACAGGGAACACCGGGGAGCTGTTTTTT
once	TRBV4-2	TRBJ2-3	.	CASSQGSSDTQYF	TGTGCCAGCAGCCAAGGTTCTTCAGATACGCAGTATTTT
.	TRBV2	TRBJ2-5	TRBD2	CASRARGAGGQETQYF	TGTGCCAGCAGAGCCCGGGGCGCGGGGGGACAAGAGACCCAGTACTTC
.	TRBV27	TRBJ1-4	.	CASRFGRATNEKLFF	TGTGCCAGCCGATTTGGCAGGGCAACTAATGAAAAACTGTTTTTT
.	TRBV10-2	TRBJ2-1	.	CASKARGGTYNEQFF	TGCGCCAGCAAGGCGAGGGGAGGTACCTACAATGAGCAGTTCTTC
.	TRBV7-2	TRBJ1-1	.	CATGRGTEAFF	TGTGCCACCGGTAGGGGGACTGAAGCTTTCTTT
.	TRBV5-1	TRBJ2-1	.	CASSQIQGSSYNEQFF	TGCGCCAGCAGCCAAATCCAGGGGAGCTCCTACAATGAGCAGTTCTTC
.	TRBV29-1	TRBJ2-5	TRBD2	CSARDGGRGETQYF	TGCAGCGCGAGGGATGGCGGGAGAGGAGAGACCCAGTACTTC
.	TRBV5-1	TRBJ2-2	.	CASSLGLGQNTGELFF	TGCGCCAGCAGCTTGGGTCTGGGACAAAACACCGGGGAGCTGTTTTTT
.	TRBV11-2	TRBJ2-1	.	CASSSIGASSYNEQFF	TGTGCCAGCAGCTCAATTGGGGCCTCGTCCTACAATGAGCAGTTCTTC
.	TRBV4-2	TRBJ2-5	TRBD2	CASSQEGKRGGHSETQYF	TGTGCCAGCAGCCAAGAGGGGAAGCGGGGGGGCCATTCGGAGACCCAGTACTTC
.	TRBV3-1/TRBV3-2	TRBJ2-2	TRBD1	CASSRHRGAGELFF	TGTGCCAGCAGCCGTCACAGGGGGGCCGGGGAGCTGTTTTTT
.	TRBV9	TRBJ2-2	.	CASGRDTGELFF	TGTGCCAGCGGCCGGGACACCGGGGAGCTGTTTTTT
.	TRBV6-1	TRBJ1-2	.	CASSEGGRANYGYTF	TGTGCCAGCAGTGAAGGTGGCAGGGCGAACTATGGCTACACCTTC
.	TRBV19	TRBJ1-4	.	CASRSSAAGEKLFF	TGTGCCAGTAGGTCTTCGGCTGCAGGTGAAAAACTGTTTTTT
.	TRBV28	TRBJ1-1	.	CASRLQGWTEAFF	TGTGCCAGCAGACTGCAGGGTTGGACTGAAGCTTTCTTT
.	TRBV7-8	TRBJ2-7	TRBD1	CASSLDRGSDEQYF	TGTGCCAGCAGTCTTGACAGGGGGTCTGACGAGCAGTACTTC